These 13 T cell receptor beta chains share one sample of origin, sequenced in a study of blood T cells in healthy people across ages (dated by TCRdb to between 2014 and 2016). The protocol used for the library was 5' RACE. The run used an Illumina HiSeq 2500. The second PCR ran for about 6 to 12 cycles and used a J-beta primer mix along with a sample-barcoded 5' primer. The public reads were run again by TCRdb, first through fastp at Q25 and then through MiXCR, and only productive beta chains were kept. Merged by CDR3 protein, the rows form single entries marked with the most common genes and DNA. The table for this sample lists about 970,000 distinct CDR3 sequences; roughly half of them were counted only once. The ten largest clones take up 20% to 25% of the sample. The sample taken for sequencing was blood. These TCRs come from a woman aged 55-70 years in good health.

This clonotype has more than one count but fewer than ten. This chain joins TRBV15 and TRBJ2-3; D gene ambiguous. This CDR3 has 14 residues. V lost 0 bases and J lost 5, with 9 bases in between. Per the germline V gene, CDR1 is LNHNV and CDR2 is YYDKDF (reference sequence). CDR3 amino acids: CATSRDHTIDTQYF. In DNA form, the CDR3 reads TGTGCCACCAGCAGAGATCACACGATAGATACGCAGTATTTT.

The V gene is TRBV6-6, the J gene TRBJ2-1; 10 nucleotides agree with TRBD2. Germline lookup yields CDR1 MNHNY and CDR2 SVGAGI (reference sequence). CDR3 length equals 15 residues. V lost 2 bases, J lost 8 bases, and 6 bases stayed unmatched. The CDR3 spells CASSYSGRASYEQFF. In DNA, the CDR3 is TGTGCCAGCAGTTACAGCGGGAGGGCCTCGTATGAGCAGTTCTTC.

This clonotype was picked up many times. The chain uses TRBV27 and TRBJ2-7, with D perhaps assigned TRBD1 or TRBD2 (6 bases each). CDR1 is MNHEY and CDR2 is SMNVEV in the germline V gene (reference sequence). This CDR3 comprises 15 residues. V shed 7 bases and J shed 0 bases, with 16 bases lying between them. CDR3 residues: CASIRKGDFSYEQYF. CDR3 bases: TGTGCCAGCATAAGGAAGGGGGACTTCTCCTACGAGCAGTACTTC.

The chain links TRBV6-6 to TRBJ2-2; TRBD2 agrees at 14 bases. CDR1 and CDR2 (germline): MNHNY, SVGAGI (reference sequence). J was trimmed by 5 bases and V by 7 bases; bases with no gene match: 9. The CDR3 spans 17 residues. The CDR3 is CASTHGLAGGGTGELFF. CDR3 DNA sequence: TGTGCCAGCACCCACGGACTAGCGGGAGGTGGGACCGGGGAGCTGTTTTTT.

This clonotype was counted between two and nine times. V gene TRBV3-1 combines with J gene TRBJ2-7; D unresolved. The end of the DNA aligns better with TRBJ2-4, so the J call may be wrong. Per the germline V gene, CDR1 is LGHDT and CDR2 is YNNKEL (reference sequence). The CDR3 sequence is 13 residues long. Written as DNA, the CDR3 is TGTGCCAGCAGCCAAGCTTCTTGGAACATTCAGTACTTC. Protein product: CASSQASWNIQYF.

This clonotype has a handful of counts. This CDR3 reads CASSRQAGSSYNEQFF. DNA of the CDR3: TGTGCCAGCAGCCGACAGGCGGGGAGCTCCTACAATGAGCAGTTCTTC. This chain links TRBV7-9 with TRBJ2-1; the D gene could be TRBD1 or TRBD2 (6 bases each). V lost 5 bases to trimming and J lost 0 bases, with 14 bases between them. The CDR3 has 16 residues. CDR1 and CDR2 (germline): SEHNR, FQNEAQ (reference sequence). Full variable domain (rest looked up from reference TRBV7-9 and TRBJ2-1): DTGVSQNPRHKITKRGQNVTFRCDPISEHNRLYWYRQTLGQGPEFLTYFQNEAQLEKSRLLSDRFSAERPKGSFSTLEIQRTEQGDSAMYLCASSRQAGSSYNEQFFGPGTRLTVL.

V usage is TRBV7-9 and J usage is TRBJ2-7; 11 positions agree with TRBD2. Trimming cost V 4 bases and J 3 bases; bases outside gene matches: 2. This CDR3 region has 14 residues. Per germline, CDR1 SEHNR and CDR2 FQNEAQ (reference sequence). The CDR3 region has the DNA TGTGCCAGCAGCTCGACTAGCGGGATCTACGAGCAGTACTTC. It specifies CASSSTSGIYEQYF.

The chain recombines TRBV4-1 with TRBJ2-3; 7 positions match TRBD1. Germline V gene data show CDR1 as MGHRA and CDR2 as YSYEKL. The CDR3 is made up of 16 amino acids. With 2 bases clipped from V and 3 bases from J, the junction kept 8 bases outside the gene matches. CDR3: CASSQPQGSETDTQYF. The CDR3 DNA reads TGCGCCAGCAGCCAACCACAGGGGTCGGAGACAGATACGCAGTATTTT.

The gene calls are TRBV28 and TRBJ1-2; 7 positions agree with TRBD1. The V and J ends lost 1 base and 4 bases, in that order; junction bases with no gene match: 12. The CDR3 contains 17 residues. Germline-derived CDR1 and CDR2 are MDHEN and SYDVKM. For the CDR3, the DNA is TGTGCCAGCAGTTTATTCGTAGCGGGAGGGGGCGCCTATGGCTACACCTTC. It codes for CASSLFVAGGGAYGYTF.

This clonotype has just a few counts. The gene calls are TRBV15 and TRBJ2-5; unclear D gene. V shed 0 bases and J shed 5 bases, with 13 bases lying between them. The CDR3 totals 15 residues. Germline CDR1 is LNHNV and CDR2 is YYDKDF (reference sequence). The CDR3 spells CATSRDLGQHETQYF. DNA of the CDR3: TGTGCCACCAGCAGAGATCTCGGGCAGCACGAGACCCAGTACTTC.

V and J are TRBV20-1 and TRBJ2-1; 7 nucleotides agree with TRBD2. The CDR3 extends over 12 amino acids. The ends lost 5 bases at V and 9 bases at J; junction bases unmatched: 7. Germline V lookup: CDR1 DFQATT, CDR2 SNEGSKA (reference sequence). The CDR3: CSASRSSGEQFF. The CDR3 bases are TGCAGTGCTTCCCGCTCTAGCGGTGAGCAGTTCTTC.

This chain joins TRBV13 and TRBJ2-6; D not resolved. Germline V gene lookup returns CDR1 PRHDT and CDR2 FYEKMQ (reference sequence). The ends were cut back, 3 bases at V and 4 bases at J, with 10 bases in the middle. The CDR3 runs to 15 residues. The CDR3 DNA is TGTGCCAGCAGCTTGGGGTTTGGCGGGGCCAACGTCCTGACTTTC. Its translation: CASSLGFGGANVLTF.

The chain has TRBV20-1 and TRBJ2-4; possibly TRBD1 or TRBD2 for D (5 bases each). From germline, CDR1 is DFQATT and CDR2 SNEGSKA (reference sequence). V shed 4 bases and J shed 7 bases, with 17 bases lying between them. The CDR3 runs to 14 residues. The DNA for the CDR3 is TGCAGTGCTAACCCTCCGGGGCGAGGTAACATTCAGTACTTC. Amino acids: CSANPPGRGNIQYF.